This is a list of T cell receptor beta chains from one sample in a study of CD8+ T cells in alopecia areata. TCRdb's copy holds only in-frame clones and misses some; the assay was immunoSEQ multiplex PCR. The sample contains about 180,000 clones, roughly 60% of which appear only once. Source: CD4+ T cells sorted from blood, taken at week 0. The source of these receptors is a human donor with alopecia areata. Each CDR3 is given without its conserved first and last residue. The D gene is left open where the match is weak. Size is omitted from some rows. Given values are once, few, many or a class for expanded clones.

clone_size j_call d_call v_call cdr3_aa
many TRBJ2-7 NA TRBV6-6 ASSSVGYEQY
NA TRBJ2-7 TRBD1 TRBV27 ASSLGQGANSYEQY
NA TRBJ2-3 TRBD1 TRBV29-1 SVDTGGGTDTQY
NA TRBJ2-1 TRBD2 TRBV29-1 SVEAGTSGGQESEQF
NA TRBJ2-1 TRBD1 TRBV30 AWNVGTGIEQF
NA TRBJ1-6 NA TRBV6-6 ASSYVQPTLH
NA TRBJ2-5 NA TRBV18 ASSPRPGWETQY
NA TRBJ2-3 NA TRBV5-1 ASGETDTQY
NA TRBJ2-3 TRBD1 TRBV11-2 ASSAGTGTDTQY
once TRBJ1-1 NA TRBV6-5 ASSPRTVPTEAF
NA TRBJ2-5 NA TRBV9 ASSAQGGETQY
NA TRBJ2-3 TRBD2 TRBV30 AWSAVQLAGGRRLY
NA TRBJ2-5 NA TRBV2 ASSEIETQY
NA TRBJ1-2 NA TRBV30 AIETVYGYT
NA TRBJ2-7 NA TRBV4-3 ASSQAQGQYYEQY
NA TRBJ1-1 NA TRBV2 ASSDEKNTEAF
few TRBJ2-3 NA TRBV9 ASSVEASTDTQY
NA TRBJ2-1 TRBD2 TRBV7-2 ASSQAATSGGANEQF
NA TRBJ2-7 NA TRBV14 ASSPQGEEQY
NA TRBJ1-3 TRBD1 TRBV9 ASSVGQGSGNTIY
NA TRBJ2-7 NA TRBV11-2 ASSPLQGEQY
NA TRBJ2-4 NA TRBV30 AWSVIKGLGIQY
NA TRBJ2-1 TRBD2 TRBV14 ASSQMGLAGSEQF
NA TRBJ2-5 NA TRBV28 ASSPHTSSGTQY
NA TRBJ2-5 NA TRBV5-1 ASSTGTLAETQY
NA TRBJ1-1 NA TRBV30 AWSDLGQASTEAF
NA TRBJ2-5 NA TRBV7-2 ASSLLVEETQY
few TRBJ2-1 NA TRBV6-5 ASSSWTEENEQF
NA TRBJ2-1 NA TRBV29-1 SVGLNEQF
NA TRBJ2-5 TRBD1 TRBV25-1 ASRQGARETQY
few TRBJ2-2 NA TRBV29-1 SVLITPLRTGELF
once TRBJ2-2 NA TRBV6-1 ASCFRTNTGELF
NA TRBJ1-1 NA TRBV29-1 SVGGLNTEAF
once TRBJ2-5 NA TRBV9 ASSPGVKTQY
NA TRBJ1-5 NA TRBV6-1 ASSELPGVSNQPQH
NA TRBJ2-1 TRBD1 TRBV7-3 ASSSDPGQGFNEQF
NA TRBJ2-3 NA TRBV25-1 ASSQLGQGATDTQY
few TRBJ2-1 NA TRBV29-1 SENQGNNEQF
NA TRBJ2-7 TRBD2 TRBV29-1 SVRLAGNNEQY
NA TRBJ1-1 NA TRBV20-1 SATTGRAF
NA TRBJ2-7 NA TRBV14 ASSPMTLAGTYEQY
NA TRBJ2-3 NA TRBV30 AWSLLGTDTQY
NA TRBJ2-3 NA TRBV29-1 SVERSGDTQY
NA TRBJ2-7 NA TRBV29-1 SVSGQSFSYEQY
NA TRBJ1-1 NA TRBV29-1 SVERGARGAF